The rows below give T cell receptor beta chains drawn from one sample of a study of T-cell memory formation after mild COVID-19. Each CDR3 protein gets one entry after TCRdb re-called the 5' RACE reads with MiXCR. The sample yields about 290,000 distinct CDR3 sequences, roughly 15% seen once. The sample comprised PBMCs or a T cell subset sorted from them (not recorded which). All receptors derive from a man between 18 and 29 years old who had mild COVID-19 (a few samples of this study predate the infection). Cell type and time point are not known. Each CDR3 is given with its conserved first and last residue. D genes are given only for firm matches. Only part of the rows carry a size: once, few, many, or a class if the clone is expanded.

TRBV15	-	-	TRBJ1-2	CATSTPTFRGYTF	TGTGCCACCTCCACCCCCACTTTCAGAGGCTACACCTTC
TRBV5-6	few	-	TRBJ2-7	CASSLSQGLGQYF	TGTGCCAGCAGCTTATCCCAGGGACTCGGGCAGTACTTC
TRBV6-4	-	TRBD2	TRBJ2-1	CASSDSISASGGQNNEQFF	TGTGCCAGCAGTGACTCGATTTCGGCTAGCGGGGGTCAAAACAATGAGCAGTTCTTC
TRBV6-6	few	TRBD1	TRBJ2-7	CATDGQGPYEQYF	TGTGCCACCGATGGACAGGGGCCCTACGAGCAGTACTTC
TRBV20-1	few	-	TRBJ1-1	CSASDPTKFGTEAFF	TGCAGTGCTAGTGATCCGACTAAGTTTGGCACTGAAGCTTTCTTT
TRBV12-3/TRBV12-4	many	-	TRBJ2-5	CASSRDPVAETQYF	TGTGCCAGCAGTCGAGACCCGGTCGCAGAGACCCAGTACTTC
TRBV10-3	few	-	TRBJ2-3	CAISESGATDTQYF	TGTGCCATCAGTGAGTCGGGAGCCACAGATACGCAGTATTTT
TRBV12-3/TRBV12-4	-	-	TRBJ1-2	CASSSGVSGYGYTF	TGTGCCAGCAGTTCCGGAGTTTCGGGCTATGGCTACACCTTC
TRBV5-1	-	-	TRBJ2-1	CASSFRGLSGYNEQFF	TGCGCCAGCAGCTTCCGTGGCTTATCGGGGTACAATGAGCAGTTCTTC
TRBV18	few	-	TRBJ1-3	CASSQDPGDTIYF	TGTGCCAGCTCTCAGGACCCTGGGGACACCATATATTTT
TRBV6-5	-	TRBD1	TRBJ2-2	CASSYTGGPHGELFF	TGTGCCAGCAGTTATACAGGGGGCCCTCACGGGGAGCTGTTTTTT
TRBV7-3	many	-	TRBJ1-5	CASSLGSRDQPQHF	TGTGCCAGCAGCTTAGGAAGCAGGGATCAGCCCCAGCATTTT
TRBV4-3	-	-	TRBJ2-3	CASSQDPGFRAQYF	TGCGCCAGCAGCCAAGATCCCGGGTTTAGGGCGCAGTATTTT
TRBV7-3	many	TRBD1	TRBJ2-3	CASSLTGFRTDTQYF	TGTGCCAGCAGCCTGACAGGGTTTCGGACAGATACGCAGTATTTT
TRBV12-3/TRBV12-4	-	-	TRBJ1-3	CASSLRGLNSGNTIYF	TGTGCCAGCAGTTTGAGGGGGTTAAACTCTGGAAACACCATATATTTT
TRBV4-1	once	TRBD1	TRBJ2-2	CASSHPGQALTGELFF	TGCGCCAGCAGCCATCCCGGACAGGCTTTGACCGGGGAGCTGTTTTTT
TRBV15	-	-	TRBJ2-3	CATSRDRISDTQYF	TGTGCCACCAGCAGAGATCGCATATCAGATACGCAGTATTTT
TRBV12-3/TRBV12-4	-	TRBD1	TRBJ1-3	CASRTTGQGVSGNTIYF	TGTGCCAGCAGAACCACGGGACAGGGAGTCTCTGGAAACACCATATATTTT
TRBV3-1	-	-	TRBJ2-1	CASSQQGGQFF	TGTGCCAGCAGCCAGCAGGGGGGGCAGTTCTTC
TRBV12-3/TRBV12-4	few	-	TRBJ2-5	CASSSPGDSLPGGQYF	TGTGCCAGCAGTTCACCGGGGGACTCCCTGCCCGGCGGCCAGTACTTC
TRBV12-5	few	TRBD2	TRBJ2-1	CASGSRVAGPYNEQFF	TGTGCTAGTGGCTCGAGGGTAGCGGGGCCGTACAATGAGCAGTTCTTC
TRBV29-1	-	-	TRBJ1-3	CSVVTGWNTIYF	TGCAGCGTTGTTACCGGATGGAACACCATATATTTT
TRBV18	-	-	TRBJ2-1	CASSPRTGHNEQFF	TGTGCCAGCTCACCTCGGACTGGCCACAATGAGCAGTTCTTC
TRBV7-2	many	-	TRBJ2-1	CASSRSGTPDEQFF	TGTGCCAGCAGCCGCTCCGGGACTCCCGATGAGCAGTTCTTC
TRBV30	-	TRBD1	TRBJ1-6	CAWSEGQGSSPLHF	TGTGCCTGGAGTGAAGGACAGGGGAGTTCACCCCTCCACTTT
TRBV20-1	few	-	TRBJ2-7	CSARDSVRPYEQYF	TGCAGTGCTAGAGATTCAGTAAGGCCCTACGAGCAGTACTTC
TRBV9	-	-	TRBJ2-3	CASSVVGITDTQYF	TGTGCCAGCAGCGTAGTGGGGATCACAGATACGCAGTATTTT
TRBV11-3	-	TRBD2	TRBJ2-3	CASSARTSGGGDTQYF	TGTGCCAGCAGCGCGCGGACTAGCGGGGGAGGAGATACGCAGTATTTT
TRBV11-1	few	-	TRBJ2-1	CASSPPVGAPYEQFF	TGTGCCAGCAGCCCCCCTGTAGGGGCCCCATACGAGCAGTTCTTC
TRBV7-9	-	-	TRBJ1-1	CASSFPAFF	TGTGCCAGCAGCTTTCCAGCTTTCTTT
TRBV4-1	few	-	TRBJ2-3	CASSDLGVTQYF	TGCGCCAGCAGTGACCTTGGGGTGACGCAGTATTTT
TRBV10-3	-	TRBD1	TRBJ2-7	CAIKEGQGAYEQYF	TGTGCCATCAAGGAGGGACAGGGAGCCTACGAGCAGTACTTC
TRBV12-5	-	-	TRBJ1-1	CASGLVLARENTEAFF	TGTGCTAGTGGTTTGGTACTGGCACGGGAAAACACTGAAGCTTTCTTT
TRBV4-3	-	TRBD1	TRBJ2-4	CASSQEWGQGRIQYF	TGCGCCAGCAGCCAAGAGTGGGGACAGGGGCGCATTCAGTACTTC
TRBV7-2	many	-	TRBJ2-5	CASSSNGLETQYF	TGTGCCAGCAGCTCCAACGGATTGGAGACCCAGTACTTC
TRBV7-2	once	-	TRBJ2-3	CASSSSPLTPADTQYF	TGTGCCAGCAGCTCCTCACCACTTACCCCGGCAGATACGCAGTATTTT
TRBV7-2	many	-	TRBJ2-3	CASSLRLEGTDTQYF	TGTGCCAGCAGCTTAAGACTAGAGGGCACAGATACGCAGTATTTT
TRBV6-6	many	TRBD2	TRBJ2-5	CASSQGTSGRQETQYF	TGTGCCAGCAGCCAAGGGACTAGCGGGCGGCAAGAGACCCAGTACTTC
TRBV12-3/TRBV12-4	few	-	TRBJ2-2	CASTRFEGTGELFF	TGTGCCAGCACCAGATTCGAAGGCACCGGGGAGCTGTTTTTT
TRBV18	-	-	TRBJ1-5	CASSRTDYQPQHF	TGTGCCAGCTCGCGGACTGACTATCAGCCCCAGCATTTT
TRBV7-8	-	TRBD1	TRBJ2-7	CASSSTGGLYEQYF	TGTGCCAGCAGCTCGACAGGGGGTCTCTACGAGCAGTACTTC